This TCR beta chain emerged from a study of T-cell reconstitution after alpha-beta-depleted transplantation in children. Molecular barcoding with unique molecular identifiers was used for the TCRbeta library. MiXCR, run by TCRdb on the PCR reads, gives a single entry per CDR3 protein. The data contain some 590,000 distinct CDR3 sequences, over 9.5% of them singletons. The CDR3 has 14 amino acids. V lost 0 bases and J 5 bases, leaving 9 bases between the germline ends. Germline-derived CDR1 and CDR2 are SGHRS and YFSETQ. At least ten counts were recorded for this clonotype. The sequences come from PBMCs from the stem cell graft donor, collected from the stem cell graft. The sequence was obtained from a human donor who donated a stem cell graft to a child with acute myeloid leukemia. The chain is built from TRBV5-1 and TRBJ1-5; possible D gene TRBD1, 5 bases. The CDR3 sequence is CASSLVLGDQPQHF. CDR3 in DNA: TGCGCCAGCAGCTTGGTCTTGGGGGATCAGCCCCAGCATTTT.